Listed below are T cell receptor beta chains from one sample, sequenced in a study of blood T cells in healthy people across ages. MiXCR, run by TCRdb on the 5' RACE reads, gives a single entry per CDR3 protein. The sample lists 550,000 to 600,000 distinct CDR3 sequences, around half occurring once. Sequencing input: blood. The receptors here all came from an elderly man in good health. The CDR3 runs from the conserved cysteine through the conserved F or W. The order of the fields is V gene, D gene, J gene, clone size, CDR3 protein, CDR3 DNA. A D gene is named only where the DNA matches it firmly. Expanded clones get a size class; other rows say once, few or many, or leave the size out.

TRBV13	.	TRBJ2-2	.	CASSLLKGRTELFF	TGTGCCAGCAGCCTCCTGAAGGGTCGAACGGAGCTGTTTTTT
TRBV6-6	.	TRBJ2-7	.	CASSDSGGGYTYEQYF	TGTGCCAGCAGTGATTCGGGTGGAGGGTATACCTACGAGCAGTACTTC
TRBV7-2	TRBD2	TRBJ2-3	.	CASSPSGGGTDAQYF	TGTGCCAGCAGCCCAAGCGGGGGCGGCACAGATGCGCAGTATTTT
TRBV7-2	.	TRBJ2-5	.	CASSLEADQETQYF	TGTGCCAGCAGCTTAGAAGCGGACCAAGAGACCCAGTACTTC
TRBV3-1	TRBD2	TRBJ2-7	.	CASSRTGTRSEQYF	TGTGCCAGCAGCCGGACCGGGACTAGAAGCGAGCAGTACTTC
TRBV7-2	.	TRBJ1-1	few	CASSLAMGENTEAFF	TGTGCCAGCAGCTTAGCGATGGGGGAGAACACTGAAGCTTTCTTT
TRBV29-1	.	TRBJ2-7	.	CSSNSYEQYF	TGCAGCTCGAACAGTTACGAGCAGTACTTC
TRBV28	TRBD1	TRBJ1-5	.	CASRKPGQGDNQPQHF	TGTGCCAGCAGGAAACCGGGACAGGGGGACAATCAGCCCCAGCATTTT
TRBV3-1	.	TRBJ1-1	.	CASSARGSPGTEAFF	TGTGCCAGCAGCGCCCGCGGGAGTCCAGGGACTGAAGCTTTCTTT
TRBV28	TRBD1	TRBJ1-1	.	CASSSGTGVYTEAFF	TGTGCCAGCAGTTCCGGGACAGGGGTGTATACTGAAGCTTTCTTT
TRBV12-3/TRBV12-4	TRBD2	TRBJ2-7	.	CAILRTSGRAGSYNEQYF	TGTGCCATCCTACGGACTAGCGGGAGGGCCGGCTCCTACAATGAGCAGTACTTC
TRBV7-6	.	TRBJ2-7	.	CASSRGGVLSYEQYF	TGTGCCAGCAGCCGAGGTGGTGTTCTGTCCTACGAGCAGTACTTC
TRBV9	TRBD1	TRBJ1-4	.	CASSSRDRGYELFF	TGTGCCAGCAGCTCACGGGACAGGGGATACGAACTGTTTTTT
TRBV4-2	.	TRBJ1-1	.	CASSQDPVRGTEAFF	TGTGCCAGCAGCCAAGATCCCGTACGGGGCACTGAAGCTTTCTTT
TRBV3-1	.	TRBJ1-1	few	CASSQDRGQTGTEAFF	TGTGCCAGCAGCCAAGATCGGGGACAAACGGGGACTGAAGCTTTCTTT
TRBV20-1	TRBD2	TRBJ2-1	.	CSAPTSGSMRNGQFF	TGCAGTGCTCCCACTAGCGGGAGTATGAGGAATGGGCAGTTCTTC
TRBV5-1	.	TRBJ1-1	.	CASEPGTGNTEAFF	TGCGCCAGCGAACCCGGGACGGGGAACACTGAAGCTTTCTTT
TRBV11-2	TRBD2	TRBJ2-1	few	CASSLVGTSGTNEQFF	TGTGCCAGCAGCTTGGTCGGGACTAGCGGGACCAATGAGCAGTTCTTC
TRBV7-2	.	TRBJ2-1	few	CASSLDWLNNEQFF	TGTGCCAGCAGCTTAGATTGGCTGAACAATGAGCAGTTCTTC
TRBV7-2	TRBD2	TRBJ2-7	.	CASSSRTSGSLAYEQYF	TGTGCCAGCAGCTCGCGGACTAGCGGGTCCTTGGCCTACGAGCAGTACTTC
TRBV12-3/TRBV12-4	TRBD1	TRBJ1-5	once	CASSPSTGLNQPQHF	TGTGCCAGCAGTCCGTCGACAGGGCTCAATCAGCCCCAGCATTTT
TRBV4-3	.	TRBJ2-3	.	CASSHRTTRGPQYF	TGCGCCAGCAGCCATAGGACAACTAGAGGTCCGCAGTATTTT
TRBV20-1	.	TRBJ1-1	.	CSARNIGHQPLNTEAFF	TGCAGTGCTAGAAACATCGGACATCAACCGTTGAACACTGAAGCTTTCTTT
TRBV15	TRBD2	TRBJ2-1	.	CATRGTSGGSSYNEQFF	TGTGCCACCAGAGGGACTAGCGGGGGGAGCTCCTACAATGAGCAGTTCTTC
TRBV29-1	.	TRBJ2-7	.	CSVVGDEQYF	TGCAGCGTTGTTGGGGACGAGCAGTACTTC
TRBV6-6	TRBD2	TRBJ2-1	many	CASRGAGTDEQFF	TGTGCCAGCAGAGGAGCGGGAACCGATGAGCAGTTCTTC
TRBV5-1	.	TRBJ2-1	few	CASSLAGGVYNEQFF	TGCGCCAGCAGCTTGGCCGGAGGGGTTTACAATGAGCAGTTCTTC
TRBV10-3	.	TRBJ2-1	.	CAISESGRGQYNEQFF	TGCGCCATCAGTGAGTCCGGCAGGGGTCAGTACAATGAGCAGTTCTTC
TRBV5-1	TRBD1	TRBJ2-3	.	CASSLTGQATDTQYF	TGCGCCAGCAGCTTGACGGGACAGGCCACAGATACGCAGTATTTT
TRBV27	.	TRBJ2-1	.	CASSSEGQTYNEQFF	TGTGCCAGCAGTTCGGAGGGGCAGACCTACAATGAGCAGTTCTTC
TRBV15	.	TRBJ1-1	.	CATSREGGVNTEAFF	TGTGCCACCAGCAGAGAAGGAGGGGTGAACACTGAAGCTTTCTTT
TRBV6-5	TRBD2	TRBJ2-7	.	CASSYSRSAGGEQYF	TGTGCCAGCAGTTACTCGAGGTCGGCGGGGGGCGAGCAGTACTTC
TRBV6-2/TRBV6-3	.	TRBJ1-1	.	CASRQQMNTEAFF	TGTGCCAGCAGACAGCAGATGAACACTGAAGCTTTCTTT
TRBV7-2	.	TRBJ2-1	.	CASSSDVHEQFF	TGTGCCAGCAGCTCGGATGTCCATGAGCAGTTCTTC
TRBV3-1	.	TRBJ2-3	.	CASSQQVTDTQYF	TGTGCCAGCTCGCAACAGGTCACAGATACGCAGTATTTT
TRBV7-7	TRBD2	TRBJ2-1	.	CASSLGAGAPYEQFF	TGTGCTAGCAGCTTAGGAGCGGGGGCCCCCTATGAGCAGTTCTTC
TRBV6-6	.	TRBJ2-1	many	CASSFPQGRLGDNEQFF	TGTGCCAGCAGTTTTCCCCAGGGGCGCCTAGGGGACAATGAGCAGTTCTTC
TRBV5-6	.	TRBJ1-4	.	CASSLGVTGRGEKLFF	TGTGCCAGCAGCCTCGGAGTAACAGGGCGGGGTGAAAAACTGTTTTTT
TRBV7-2	TRBD2	TRBJ2-3	.	CASSAPSGGGIDTQYF	TGTGCCAGCAGCGCCCCCTCGGGCGGGGGAATAGATACGCAGTATTTT
TRBV7-8	TRBD1	TRBJ2-5	.	CASSYRQGMEEQYF	TGTGCCAGCAGTTACCGACAGGGAATGGAGGAGCAGTACTTC
TRBV20-1	.	TRBJ2-5	many	CSARDLQETQYF	TGCAGTGCTAGAGATCTCCAAGAGACCCAGTACTTC
TRBV5-1	TRBD2	TRBJ2-7	few	CASSLSGSAYEQYF	TGCGCCAGCAGCCTTAGCGGGAGCGCCTACGAGCAGTACTTC
TRBV28	.	TRBJ1-1	.	CASGQMGTEAFF	TGTGCCAGCGGACAAATGGGCACTGAAGCTTTCTTT
TRBV20-1	.	TRBJ1-5	few	CSASLAKRNQPQHF	TGCAGTGCTAGTTTAGCGAAGCGCAATCAGCCCCAGCATTTT
TRBV12-3/TRBV12-4	.	TRBJ2-1	few	CASSLQPFSYNEQFF	TGTGCCAGCAGTTTACAGCCTTTCTCCTACAATGAGCAGTTCTTC
TRBV5-6	TRBD1	TRBJ2-7	.	CASSFLAGGSEQYF	TGTGCCAGCAGCTTTCTGGCAGGGGGCAGCGAGCAGTACTTC
TRBV9	TRBD2	TRBJ2-1	.	CASSPRLAGGRAYYNEQFF	TGTGCCAGCAGCCCCCGCCTAGCGGGAGGGAGGGCCTACTACAATGAGCAGTTCTTC
TRBV6-5	TRBD1	TRBJ1-6	.	CASTTGVLDSPLHF	TGTGCCAGCACCACAGGGGTCCTGGATTCACCCCTCCACTTT
TRBV7-2	TRBD2	TRBJ2-7	few	CASSKEGLAGVSEQYF	TGTGCCAGCAGCAAAGAGGGACTAGCGGGAGTCAGCGAGCAGTACTTC
TRBV7-2	.	TRBJ2-3	many	CASSLVGTDTQYF	TGTGCCAGCAGCTTAGTAGGCACAGATACGCAGTATTTT
TRBV29-1	.	TRBJ2-2	.	CSVRQGSNTGELFF	TGCAGCGTTCGCCAGGGCTCGAACACCGGGGAGCTGTTTTTT
TRBV4-3	TRBD1	TRBJ1-2	.	CASSHDQGQGNYGYTF	TGCGCCAGCAGCCACGACCAGGGACAGGGTAACTATGGCTACACCTTC
TRBV9	TRBD1	TRBJ2-5	few	CASSVARGIPETQYF	TGTGCCAGCAGCGTAGCCAGGGGGATTCCAGAGACCCAGTACTTC
TRBV28	.	TRBJ2-5	.	CASSPIAPPSEQYF	TGTGCCAGCAGTCCCATCGCCCCCCCCAGTGAGCAGTACTTC
TRBV6-1	TRBD1	TRBJ2-7	.	CALRGQGAPYEQYF	TGTGCCCTTCGAGGACAGGGGGCCCCCTACGAGCAGTACTTC
TRBV24-1	TRBD2	TRBJ2-1	.	CATSDLRAGLYNEQFF	TGTGCCACCAGTGATTTGCGAGCGGGACTCTACAATGAGCAGTTCTTC
TRBV7-9	.	TRBJ1-3	once	CASSFRPGGPGNTIYF	TGTGCCAGCAGCTTCAGACCAGGTGGGCCTGGAAACACCATATATTTT
TRBV5-6	TRBD1	TRBJ2-7	.	CASSPTGTVPYEQYF	TGTGCCAGCAGCCCCACCGGGACAGTGCCCTACGAGCAGTACTTC
TRBV11-2	.	TRBJ2-1	few	CASSLPEGLNTIVALTGSYNEQFF	TGTGCCAGCAGCTTACCAGAGGGACTCAATACCATTGTAGCTCTGACAGGGTCCTACAATGAGCAGTTCTTC